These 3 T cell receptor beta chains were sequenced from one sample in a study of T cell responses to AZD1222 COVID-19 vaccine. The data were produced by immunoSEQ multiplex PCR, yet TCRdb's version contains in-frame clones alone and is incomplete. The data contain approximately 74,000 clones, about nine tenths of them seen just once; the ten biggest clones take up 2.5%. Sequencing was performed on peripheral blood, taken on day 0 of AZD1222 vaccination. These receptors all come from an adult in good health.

Written as DNA, the CDR3 is TGTGCCAGCAGTTTGGAGACAGGGACTGGGGGTTCACCCCTCCACTTT. Protein product: CASSLETGTGGSPLHF. The chain is built from TRBV27 and TRBJ1-6, with TRBD1 identical over 7 bases. With V trimmed by 3 bases and J by 9 bases, 11 bases remained unmatched. Germline V gives CDR1 MNHEY, CDR2 SMNVEV (reference sequence). This CDR3 comprises 16 residues.

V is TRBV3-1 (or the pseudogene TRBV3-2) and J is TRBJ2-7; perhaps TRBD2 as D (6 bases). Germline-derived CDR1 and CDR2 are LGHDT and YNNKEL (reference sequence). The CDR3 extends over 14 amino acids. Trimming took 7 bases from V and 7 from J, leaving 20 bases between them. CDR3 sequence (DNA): TGTGCCAGCACCCCAGACGGCCTAGCGAGAGAGCAGTACTTC. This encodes CASTPDGLAREQYF.

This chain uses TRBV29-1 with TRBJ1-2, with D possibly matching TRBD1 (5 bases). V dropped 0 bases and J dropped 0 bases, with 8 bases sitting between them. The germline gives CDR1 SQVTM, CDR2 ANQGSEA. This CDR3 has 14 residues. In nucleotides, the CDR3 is TGCAGCGTTGAAGAGGGGGGATCTAACTATGGCTACACCTTC. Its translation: CSVEEGGSNYGYTF. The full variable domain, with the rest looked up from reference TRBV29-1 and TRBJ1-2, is SAVISQKPSRDICQRGTSLTIQCQVDSQVTMMFWYRQQPGQSLTLIATANQGSEATYESGFVIDKFPISRPNLTFSTLTVSNMSPEDSSIYLCSVEEGGSNYGYTFGSGTRLTVV.